The source of this T cell receptor (beta chain) is a study of control samples from healthy donors and cancer patients. CDR3 size: 13 residues. V was shortened by 5 bases and J by 0 bases, with 7 bases between the two germline ends. The assay was immunoSEQ multiplex PCR, and TCRdb's table has in-frame clones only and misses some. The table records fewer than 95,000 clones, about 82% of them present only once. The clonotype originates from a young man in good health. Sequenced material: blood. The chain couples TRBV12-3 or TRBV12-4 to TRBJ1-1; D not certain. Here the CDR3 reads CASSTEMNTEAFF. In nucleotides, the CDR3 is TGTGCCAGCAGTACGGAAATGAACACTGAAGCTTTCTTT.